Shown below are 9 T cell receptor beta chains from a single sample sequenced in a study of T cells in Graves' hyperthyroidism and ophthalmopathy. TCR beta CDR3 sequences were amplified from RNA transcripts. With the HTBI primer set, the TCR CDR3 went through a first round of RT-PCR. TCRdb itself ran the multiplex PCR reads through MiXCR, one entry per CDR3 protein. The table includes 600,000 to 650,000 distinct CDR3 sequences, 15% to 20% detected once. Sequenced material: blood. Receptors were obtained from a woman aged 25-40 years with Graves' hyperthyroidism.

This clonotype was detected many times. The chain carries TRBV11-2 and TRBJ2-3, with TRBD2 matching over 11 bases. The CDR3 length is 17 residues. The V segment lost 4 bases and the J segment 1 base; nucleotides outside the gene matches: 7. CDR1 is SGHAT, CDR2 FQNNGV, per germline. The CDR3: CASSSGGLAGRTDTQYF. CDR3 DNA: TGTGCCAGCAGCTCTGGAGGACTAGCGGGTCGCACAGATACGCAGTATTTT.

The chain links TRBV3-1 to TRBJ2-2; 8 positions agree with TRBD2. CDR3 length: 18 amino acids. The germline V gene has CDR1 LGHDT and CDR2 YNNKEL (reference sequence). After removal of 0 bases from V and 7 bases from J, the junction contained 13 bases not matched to a gene. CDR3 loop: CASSQDLRAGVPVGELFF. CDR3 nucleotide sequence: TGTGCCAGCAGCCAAGACTTACGAGCGGGAGTTCCTGTCGGGGAGCTGTTTTTT.

With regard to this clonotype: The final CDR3 position lacks the conserved phenylalanine or tryptophan, pointing to a likely read error. The chain carries TRBV28 and TRBJ2-7, with 10 bases fitting TRBD2. The CDR3 loop spans 16 amino acids. Germline assignment: CDR1 MDHEN and CDR2 SYDVKM. The CDR3 nucleotides read TGTGCCAGCAGTCCCGGGACTAGCGCGACCTCCCACGAGCAGTACTGC. Translation gives CASSPGTSATSHEQYC.

This clonotype was recorded at least ten times. The chain recombines TRBV28 with TRBJ2-5, with TRBD2 as a possible D gene (5 bases). The CDR3 length is 16 residues. Germline CDR1 and CDR2: MDHEN and SYDVKM. The V and J ends lost 3 bases and 5 bases respectively, with 19 bases between them. The CDR3 loop reads CASSFIPYEGTETQYF. The CDR3 DNA reads as TGTGCCAGCAGTTTTATCCCTTACGAGGGAACGGAGACCCAGTACTTC.

CDR3 coding DNA: TGTGCCTGGAGTGTGGGGAAAAGAGCTTTCTTT. Protein sequence: CAWSVGKRAFF. The gene calls are TRBV30 and TRBJ1-1, with D unresolved. V shed 0 bases and J shed 10 bases, with 9 bases lying between them. The CDR3 covers 11 residues. From germline, CDR1 is GTSNPN and CDR2 SVGIG (reference sequence).

V is TRBV5-1 and J is TRBJ1-1; unclear D gene. The CDR3 extends over 12 amino acids. V shed 9 bases and J shed 3 bases, with 12 bases lying between them. The germline V gene encodes CDR1 SGHRS and CDR2 YFSETQ. CDR3 nucleotide sequence: TGCGCCACCACTGGGGTGGACACTGAAGCTTTCTTT. The encoded protein is CATTGVDTEAFF.

The table lists this clonotype with a few counts. The J gene is TRBJ2-5, the V gene TRBV20-1; possible D gene TRBD1, 6 bases. Germline-derived CDR1 and CDR2 are DFQATT and SNEGSKA (reference sequence). Trimming took off 4 bases at V and 5 bases at J, with 17 bases between the two ends. The CDR3 spans 14 residues. The CDR3 coding sequence is TGCAGTGCTAATCCATCAGGGGCTCGGGAGACCCAGTACTTC. This encodes CSANPSGARETQYF.

This clonotype was recorded many times. The V call is TRBV12-5, the J call TRBJ1-4, with 7 bases that match TRBD1. Germline loops: CDR1 LGHNT, CDR2 FRNRAP. V lost 5 bases and J lost 2; bases outside the gene matches: 2. The CDR3 extends over 14 amino acids. The CDR3 DNA follows: TGTGCTAGTGGTCAGGGGGACACTAATGAAAAACTGTTTTTT. Protein sequence: CASGQGDTNEKLFF.

The chain recombines TRBV19 with TRBJ2-2; D may be TRBD2 (5 bases). The CDR3 spans 16 residues. The germline CDR1 and CDR2 sequences are LNHDA and SQIVND (reference sequence). V lost 3 bases to trimming and J lost 4 bases, with 15 bases between them. The CDR3 bases are TGTGCCAGTAGTATGTACGAGGGAGACATCACCGGGGAGCTGTTTTTT. Residues: CASSMYEGDITGELFF.